These 9 T cell receptor beta chains share one sample of origin, sequenced in a study of T-cell reconstitution after alpha-beta-depleted transplantation in children. A TCRbeta library incorporating unique molecular identifiers was prepared. TCRdb analysed the PCR reads with MiXCR anew, one entry per CDR3 protein. The sample has approximately 150,000 distinct CDR3 sequences, 7.5% to 9% seen once; the top ten hold 15% to 20%. Sequencing was performed on PBMCs, mostly from graft donor cells, taken 180 days after TCRalphabeta/CD19-depleted stem cell transplant. These receptors were obtained from a female patient between 2 and 15 years old who had a stem cell transplant for congenital amegakaryocytic thrombocytopenia, so the T cells may come from the graft donor.

This chain connects TRBV5-4 to TRBJ2-3, with D hard to call. V was trimmed by 4 bases and J by 0 bases, leaving 15 bases between them. The germline V gene has CDR1 SGHNT and CDR2 YYREEE (reference sequence). The CDR3 runs 16 residues. The CDR3 bases are TGTGCCAGCAGCCTGATCCTTTACCGGAGCACAGATACGCAGTATTTT. It translates to CASSLILYRSTDTQYF.

The gene calls are TRBV4-3 and TRBJ1-1, with 9 bases that match TRBD1. The CDR3 totals 15 residues. Germline-derived CDR1 and CDR2 are LGHNA and YSLEER. The V gene end was trimmed by 1 base and the J gene end by 0 bases; junction bases not matched to a gene: 0. DNA for the CDR3: TGCGCCAGCAGCCAAGGGACAGGGGTGAACACTGAAGCTTTCTTT. Amino acids: CASSQGTGVNTEAFF.

The genes are TRBV20-1 and TRBJ2-7; the match to TRBD2 covers 7 bases. Trimming took 5 bases from V and 1 from J; bases not matched to a gene: 5. Germline V gene lookup returns CDR1 DFQATT and CDR2 SNEGSKA (reference sequence). This CDR3 region has 13 residues. The CDR3 nucleotides are TGCAGTGCTTCCGGGACTAAGTCCTACGAGCAGTACTTC. Its protein product is CSASGTKSYEQYF.

This clonotype occurred many times. The chain employs TRBV20-1 and TRBJ2-3; a weak D match, TRBD2 (6 bases). The CDR3 loop spans 12 amino acids. CDR1 is DFQATT and CDR2 is SNEGSKA in the germline V gene (reference sequence). This CDR3 reads CRTGVTADTQYF. In DNA, the CDR3 is TGCAGGACGGGAGTTACGGCAGATACGCAGTATTTT.

The rearrangement links TRBV12-3 or TRBV12-4 to TRBJ1-2; maybe TRBD1 (5 bases). Deletions cut 6 bases from V and 5 bases from J, with 10 bases between. The CDR3 runs to 12 residues. The CDR3 sequence: CASSPGFYGYTF. The CDR3, as DNA: TGTGCCAGCAGCCCAGGGTTTTATGGCTACACCTTC.

This clonotype occurred many times. The J gene is TRBJ1-3, the V gene TRBV28; D is unresolved. Germline CDR1 reads MDHEN; CDR2 reads SYDVKM. V was pared by 1 base and J by 8 bases, with 15 bases between. CDR3 length: 15 residues. The DNA of the CDR3 is TGTGCCAGCAGTTTATATAGGCGGACCCAGGACACCATATATTTT. Protein product: CASSLYRRTQDTIYF.

The chain links TRBV28 to TRBJ1-5; TRBD1 is a possible D gene (5 bases). This CDR3 is 17 amino acids long. Trimming cost V 2 bases and J 0 bases, with 14 bases left between them. Germline CDR1 reads MDHEN; CDR2 reads SYDVKM. CDR3 nucleotide sequence: TGTGCCAGCAGTTTACGGGGCCAAGGTTTTAGCAATCAGCCCCAGCATTTT. This codes for CASSLRGQGFSNQPQHF.

The table lists this clonotype with a few counts. This rearrangement joins TRBV10-3 to TRBJ2-1, with 7 bases identical to TRBD2. There are 13 residues in the CDR3. The ends lost 7 bases at V and 6 bases at J; junction bases unmatched: 6. Germline V gives CDR1 ENHRY, CDR2 SYGVKD. The CDR3 DNA reads as TGTGCCATCACCAGCGGGATTGCCAATGAGCAGTTCTTC. Protein sequence: CAITSGIANEQFF.

This clonotype has at least ten counts. The rearrangement uses TRBV24-1 and TRBJ1-2, with a tentative D call TRBD1 (5 bases). Trimming cost V 9 bases and J 8 bases, with 15 bases left between them. CDR1 is KGHDR and CDR2 is SFDVKD in the germline V gene. CDR3 length: 12 residues. The chain's CDR3 is CATSEGTYGYTF. CDR3 in DNA: TGTGCCACCTCTGAGGGGACCTACGGCTACACCTTC.